Below, 16 T cell receptor beta chains from the same sample are listed, as sequenced in a study of blood T cell repertoires in COVID-19. Profiling relied on immunoSEQ multiplex PCR, and the TCRdb table lists in-frame clones only, not all of them. The table includes about 210,000 clones, 81% detected once. The specimen was PBMCs or T cells enriched from blood (not recorded which). Receptors originate from a woman in her forties or fifties with acute COVID-19.

The V gene is TRBV5-1, the J gene TRBJ2-1, with TRBD2 identical over 7 bases. The CDR3 is made up of 14 amino acids. Germline CDR1 and CDR2: SGHRS and YFSETQ. Germline trimming cut 0 bases from V and 10 bases from J; bases unmatched to any gene: 7. The CDR3: CASSLVAGVREQFF. Written as DNA, the CDR3 is TGCGCCAGCAGCTTGGTCGCGGGGGTGAGGGAGCAGTTCTTC. The variable domain in full, with the rest retrieved from reference TRBV5-1 and TRBJ2-1, is KAGVTQTPRYLIKTRGQQVTLSCSPISGHRSVSWYQQTPGQGLQFLFEYFSETQRNKGNFPGRFSGRQFSNSRSEMNVSTLELGDSALYLCASSLVAGVREQFFGPGTRLTVL.

This clone was detected only once. The rearrangement links TRBV5-1 to TRBJ2-5; TRBD1 matches 7 bases. Germline-derived CDR1 and CDR2 are SGHRS and YFSETQ. The junction had 4 bases not matched to a gene; V was cut back by 4 bases and J by 1 base. The CDR3 loop spans 14 amino acids. DNA for the CDR3: TGCGCCAGCAGCGTAGGACAGGTCCAAGAGACCCAGTACTTC. Translated, it gives CASSVGQVQETQYF.

This clone was observed a single time. The V and J genes are TRBV24-1 and TRBJ1-5, with D perhaps matching TRBD1 (6 bases). CDR3 length: 14 amino acids. Trimming took off 7 bases at V and 7 bases at J, with 16 bases between the two ends. CDR1 is KGHDR, CDR2 SFDVKD, per germline. The chain's CDR3 is CATSSGGAGQPQHF. In DNA form, the CDR3 reads TGTGCCACCAGCTCCGGGGGGGCGGGCCAGCCCCAGCATTTT.

Comments on this clone: The junction departs from germline at one end; a sequencing error may be responsible. This rearrangement joins TRBV20-1 to TRBJ1-4, with D possibly being TRBD1 (6 bases). The germline gives CDR1 DFQATT, CDR2 SNEGSKA (reference sequence). The CDR3 has 11 residues. CDR3 DNA sequence: TGCAGTGCTATCCCCGTGGACAGATTACTTTTT. This encodes CSAIPVDRLLF.

This chain connects TRBV28 to TRBJ1-3; a possible D gene is TRBD1 (6 bases). The CDR3 covers 15 residues. CDR1 and CDR2 (germline): MDHEN, SYDVKM. The germline V and J ends were trimmed by 6 bases and 0 bases, with 12 bases remaining between them. The CDR3 sequence is CASSQDRISGNTIYF. The CDR3 DNA sequence: TGTGCCAGCAGCCAAGACAGGATCTCTGGAAACACCATATATTTT.

V gene TRBV24-1 combines with J gene TRBJ2-7; D ambiguous. From germline, CDR1 is KGHDR and CDR2 SFDVKD. V was pared by 4 bases and J by 6 bases, with 21 bases between. The length of the CDR3 is 16 residues. This CDR3 reads CATSDSAPQTPGEQYF. The CDR3 DNA reads as TGTGCCACCAGTGACTCGGCACCACAGACCCCCGGCGAGCAGTACTTC.

The CDR3 bases are TGTGCCAGCAGCCGGACTAGCGACTACGAGCAGTACTTC. Translating gives CASSRTSDYEQYF. The chain carries TRBV7-8 and TRBJ2-7; TRBD2 matches 9 bases. The V and J ends lost 5 bases and 3 bases, in that order; junction bases with no gene match: 2. CDR1 is SGHVS, CDR2 FQNEAQ, per germline. CDR3 size: 13 residues.

The V gene is TRBV10-1, the J gene TRBJ2-7; D is unresolved. The CDR3 runs 10 residues. V was cut by 8 bases and J by 4 bases, with 6 bases left in between. CDR1 and CDR2 (germline): WNHNN, SYGVQD (reference sequence). The CDR3 sequence is CASVEYEQYF. The CDR3 bases are TGCGCCAGCGTCGAGTACGAGCAGTACTTC.

This clone was found once. J is TRBJ2-7 and V is TRBV6-2 or TRBV6-3, with 8 nucleotides matching TRBD1. The CDR3 contains 14 residues. Germline CDR1 reads MNHEY; CDR2 reads SVGEGT. With V trimmed by 1 base and J by 2 bases, 1 base remained unmatched. The CDR3, as DNA: TGTGCCAGCAGTTACTGGACAGGGCCCTACGAGCAGTACTTC. This translates into CASSYWTGPYEQYF.

The rearrangement joins TRBV7-2 to TRBJ2-1; 7 bases map to TRBD2. This CDR3 comprises 16 residues. CDR1 and CDR2 from the germline V gene are SGHTA and FQGNSA. J lost 9 bases, V lost 0 bases, and 11 bases had no gene match. CDR3 coding DNA: TGTGCCAGCAGCTTAGCGCTCCTAGCGGAGCGCGGTGAGCAGTTCTTC. It is translated as CASSLALLAERGEQFF.

The chain is built from TRBV28 and TRBJ2-7, with 10 bases matching TRBD2. Trimming took 0 bases from V and 7 from J; bases not matched to a gene: 12. Per the germline V gene, CDR1 is MDHEN and CDR2 is SYDVKM. The CDR3 sequence is 17 residues long. The CDR3 region has the DNA TGTGCCAGCAGTTTATGGATCGATTTAGCGGGAGGAGGGGAGCAGTACTTC. Translation: CASSLWIDLAGGGEQYF. Combining the CDR3 with reference TRBV28 and TRBJ2-7 gives the whole variable domain DVKVTQSSRYLVKRTGEKVFLECVQDMDHENMFWYRQDPGLGLRLIYFSYDVKMKEKGDIPEGYSVSREKKERFSLILESASTNQTSMYLCASSLWIDLAGGGEQYFGPGTRLTVT.

The chain couples TRBV30 to TRBJ2-4; 11 nucleotides align to TRBD1. CDR1 and CDR2 (germline): GTSNPN, SVGIG (reference sequence). After removal of 2 bases from V and 0 bases from J, the junction contained 9 bases not matched to a gene. CDR3 size: 18 residues. CDR3 coding DNA: TGTGCCTGGAGTTCGAGGACAGGGGGCTCCATAGCCAAAAACATTCAGTACTTC. It yields the protein CAWSSRTGGSIAKNIQYF.

This chain uses TRBV11-3 with TRBJ2-5; no firm D call. In germline, CDR1 is SGHNT, CDR2 YENEEA. Trimming removed 2 bases at V and 5 bases at J, with 9 bases between. The CDR3 consists of 13 residues. The CDR3 region has the DNA TGTGCCAGCAGCTTATACGCAGCGGAGACCCAGTACTTC. Its protein is CASSLYAAETQYF.

The sample holds a few counts of this clone. The chain couples TRBV28 to TRBJ2-5; 8 bases fit TRBD2. This CDR3 spans 14 amino acids. J was trimmed by 9 bases and V by 2 bases; bases with no gene match: 8. Germline CDR1 and CDR2: MDHEN and SYDVKM. The DNA for the CDR3 is TGTGCCAGCAGTTTACGGGGGGGCGATTTGGCCCAGTACTTC. Amino acid sequence: CASSLRGGDLAQYF.

The chain recombines TRBV7-2 with TRBJ1-2, with D hard to call. CDR3 length: 13 residues. Between the trimmed V and J ends, which lost 3 bases and 5 bases, there was a span of 10 bases. Germline CDR1 SGHTA, CDR2 FQGNSA. In DNA form, the CDR3 reads TGTGCCAGCAGCTTGGCCGGGAAATATGGCTACACCTTC. This gives the protein CASSLAGKYGYTF.

V and J are TRBV18 and TRBJ1-2, with TRBD1 identical over 7 bases. Per germline, CDR1 KGHSH and CDR2 LQKENI. This CDR3 region has 15 residues. Losses at the gene ends were 3 bases for V and 4 bases for J; bases not matched to a gene: 8. The CDR3 DNA is TGTGCCAGCTCACCCCCGGGACAGACCTTCTATGGCTACACCTTC. Translated, it gives CASSPPGQTFYGYTF.